Listed below are T cell receptor beta chains from one sample, sequenced in a study of blood T cell repertoires in COVID-19. Method: immunoSEQ multiplex PCR; TCRdb's copy keeps in-frame clones and lacks some. The sample yields about 220,000 clones, 80% to 85% seen once. Sequencing was performed on peripheral blood. Source of these receptors: a woman aged 25 to 39 who had recovered from COVID-19. Each CDR3 is given without its conserved first and last residue. Each record gives: clone size, CDR3 length, V gene, CDR3 protein. The size of a clone is reported for some rows only, either as once, few or many, or as a class for expanded clones.

NA | 16 | TRBV2 | ASSEWGLAGGPRETQY
NA | 12 | TRBV5-1 | ASSAGQANYGYT
NA | 11 | TRBV5-1 | ASSLQGLDGYT
once | 14 | TRBV10-2 | ASSLGQGYKNTEAF
NA | 13 | TRBV28 | ASSQRQPNNYGYT
few | 11 | TRBV15 | AGRMAGANVLT
NA | 14 | TRBV7-6 | ASSLGTSGYLYEQY
once | 14 | TRBV4-1 | ASSQEPGVTNEKLF
NA | 13 | TRBV28 | ASTMGQVYDTEAF
NA | 12 | TRBV18 | ASSPQTGTYEQY